These 16 T cell receptor beta chains share one sample of origin, sequenced in a study of cytomegalovirus exposure and HLA in healthy donors. The primer mix had 60 Vbeta and 13 Jbeta primers. Sequencing was performed with immunoSEQ multiplex PCR; in TCRdb, only in-frame clones are kept and a portion is missing. The sample shows about 160,000 clones, approximately 80% of them seen only once. The sequenced sample was PBMCs. The source is a male donor in good health and CMV-seronegative.

This chain uses TRBV6-1 with TRBJ2-2; 8 bases are shared with TRBD1. From germline, CDR1 is MNHNS and CDR2 SASEGT. The V segment lost 3 bases and the J segment 1 base; nucleotides outside the gene matches: 4. This CDR3 comprises 16 residues. Here the CDR3 reads CASSDPGQGNTGELFF. CDR3 nucleotide sequence: TGTGCCAGCAGTGACCCCGGACAGGGGAACACCGGGGAGCTGTTTTTT.

The chain links TRBV6-5 to TRBJ2-7, with 9 bases matching TRBD1. The CDR3 spans 16 residues. J lost 3 bases, V lost 4 bases, and 10 bases had no gene match. Germline V CDR1 and CDR2: MNHEY, SVGAGI. The DNA of the CDR3 is TGTGCCAGCAGTTTCTTGGGGGGGACAGGGAACTACGAGCAGTACTTC. Translation: CASSFLGGTGNYEQYF.

This clone was seen only once. The chain carries TRBV11-2 and TRBJ1-1, with D hard to call. Trimming removed 2 bases from V and 1 base from J, with 8 bases in between. The CDR3 has 14 residues. The germline gives CDR1 SGHAT, CDR2 FQNNGV. CDR3 protein: CASSLFPGNTEAFF. Here the CDR3 DNA reads TGTGCCAGCAGCTTATTTCCGGGGAACACTGAAGCTTTCTTT. The full variable domain, rest sourced from reference TRBV11-2 and TRBJ1-1, is EAGVAQSPRYKIIEKRQSVAFWCNPISGHATLYWYQQILGQGPKLLIQFQNNGVVDDSQLPKDRFSAERLKGVDSTLKIQPAKLEDSAVYLCASSLFPGNTEAFFGQGTRLTVV.

V is TRBV19 and J is TRBJ2-7; D is unclear. The V gene lost 2 bases and the J gene lost 3 bases, with 14 bases spanning the gap. The CDR3 sequence is 15 residues long. CDR1 LNHDA and CDR2 SQIVND come from the germline V gene (reference sequence). The CDR3 nucleotides read TGTGCCAGTAGTATAACCCTTGCGCCGAACTACGAGCAGTACTTC. As protein: CASSITLAPNYEQYF.

The gene calls are TRBV4-1 and TRBJ2-7; tentative D call: TRBD1 (5 bases). Trimming shortened V by 0 bases and J by 5 bases, and 17 bases separated the two germline ends. This CDR3 is built from 16 residues. CDR1 and CDR2 (germline): MGHRA, YSYEKL. The CDR3 bases are TGCGCCAGCAGCCAAGATATCCAGGGAACAAGGGACGAGCAGTACTTC. Protein: CASSQDIQGTRDEQYF.

Only a few counts were recorded for this clone. This chain uses TRBV5-1 with TRBJ1-1; 10 nucleotides match TRBD1. The CDR3 sequence is 12 residues long. In germline, CDR1 is SGHRS, CDR2 YFSETQ. Trimming cost V 4 bases and J 11 bases; bases outside gene matches: 5. CDR3 in DNA: TGCGCCAGCAGCCCTGGGACAGGGGATGCTTTCTTT. Translated, it gives CASSPGTGDAFF.

The rearrangement joins TRBV25-1 to TRBJ2-2, with D unclear. The CDR3 covers 13 residues. The germline gives CDR1 MGHDK, CDR2 SYGVNS. Trimming took 1 base from V and 5 from J, leaving 5 bases between them. CDR3 nucleotide sequence: TGTGCCAGCAGTGAATGGCCGACCGGGGAGCTGTTTTTT. This codes for CASSEWPTGELFF.

The chain has TRBV2 and TRBJ1-3; weak D call: TRBD1 (6 bases). Germline V gene sequence: CDR1 SNHLY, CDR2 FYNNEI. This CDR3 is 17 amino acids long. The V and J ends lost 5 bases and 3 bases respectively, with 20 bases between them. The CDR3 coding sequence is TGTGCCAGCAGTCGCGGACAGCGGACGGGGTTTGGAAACACCATATATTTT. Encoded protein: CASSRGQRTGFGNTIYF. The full variable domain, in which reference TRBV2 and TRBJ1-3 provide the parts outside the CDR3, is EPEVTQTPSHQVTQMGQEVILRCVPISNHLYFYWYRQILGQKVEFLVSFYNNEISEKSEIFDDQFSVERPDGSNFTLKIRSTKLEDSAMYFCASSRGQRTGFGNTIYFGEGSWLTVV.

The chain joins TRBV28 to TRBJ1-1; no reliable D call. The V gene lost 5 bases and the J gene lost 6 bases, with 16 bases spanning the gap. Germline CDR1 is MDHEN and CDR2 is SYDVKM. The CDR3 runs to 14 residues. The CDR3 spells CASSPPTAVPEAFF. CDR3 DNA sequence: TGTGCCAGCAGTCCCCCGACGGCGGTTCCTGAAGCTTTCTTT.

This chain links TRBV28 with TRBJ1-1; D gene ambiguous. Trimming cost V 5 bases and J 1 base, with 5 bases left between them. Germline V gene lookup returns CDR1 MDHEN and CDR2 SYDVKM. This CDR3 contains 12 residues. The CDR3 DNA reads TGTGCCAGCAGTCCCTGGAACACTGAAGCTTTCTTT. Protein sequence: CASSPWNTEAFF.

The V call is TRBV5-6, the J call TRBJ2-5; TRBD1 matches at 8 bases. Matching the DNA end better, TRBJ2-7 makes the J call doubtful. The CDR3 is 17 amino acids. Germline CDR1 reads SGHDT; CDR2 reads YYEEEE. CDR3 residues: CASSFGNDRGYSYEQYF. CDR3 coding DNA: TGTGCCAGCAGCTTCGGTAATGACAGGGGTTACTCCTACGAGCAGTACTTC.

The chain carries TRBV9 and TRBJ1-4; D is possibly TRBD1 (5 bases). The CDR3 is made up of 17 amino acids. Trimming shortened V by 0 bases and J by 8 bases, and 20 bases separated the two germline ends. Germline V gene lookup returns CDR1 SGDLS and CDR2 YYNGEE. In nucleotides, the CDR3 is TGTGCCAGCAGCGTAGACCCCCCTGGAGGGGTTCGAGAAAAACTGTTTTTT. Its protein product is CASSVDPPGGVREKLFF.

This rearrangement joins TRBV5-1 to TRBJ2-1; 7 bases map to TRBD1. The V and J ends lost 1 base and 2 bases, in that order; junction bases with no gene match: 3. Germline assignment: CDR1 SGHRS and CDR2 YFSETQ. The CDR3 covers 15 residues. The CDR3 reads CASSLLQGAYNEQFF. DNA of the CDR3: TGCGCCAGCAGCTTGCTCCAGGGGGCCTACAATGAGCAGTTCTTC.

This rearrangement joins TRBV7-9 to TRBJ1-2; 9 bases fit TRBD1. Germline V gene sequence: CDR1 SEHNR, CDR2 FQNEAQ (reference sequence). Unmatched junction bases numbered 8, after V lost 4 bases and J lost 8 bases. The CDR3 runs to 14 residues. The CDR3 coding sequence is TGTGCCAGCAGCTCCACAGGGGGCTGGGACGGCTACACCTTC. Protein product: CASSSTGGWDGYTF.

This clone was counted a single time. The V and J genes are TRBV27 and TRBJ2-3; tentatively, D is TRBD2 (5 bases). This CDR3 contains 16 residues. Germline CDR1 is MNHEY and CDR2 is SMNVEV (reference sequence). Deletions cut 2 bases from V and 0 bases from J, with 12 bases between. The CDR3 reads CASSLPSLRSTDTQYF. CDR3 coding DNA: TGTGCCAGCAGTTTACCTAGCTTGCGTAGCACAGATACGCAGTATTTT.

This chain links TRBV15 with TRBJ2-1; 9 bases match TRBD1. The V segment lost 4 bases and the J segment 2 bases; nucleotides outside the gene matches: 6. Germline-derived CDR1 and CDR2 are LNHNV and YYDKDF (reference sequence). The CDR3 has 16 residues. In DNA form, the CDR3 reads TGTGCCACCAGCACTGGGACAGGGAGGCCCTACAATGAGCAGTTCTTC. It translates to CATSTGTGRPYNEQFF.